This entry describes one T cell receptor (beta chain). The data originate from a study of blood T cell repertoires in COVID-19. At the level of the study: Material from acute and convalescent COVID-19 was sourced from the United States, Italy and Spain.

TCRdb's copy holds only in-frame clones and misses some; the assay was immunoSEQ multiplex PCR. The sample has 200,000 to 250,000 clones, around 80% seen once. CDR1 is ENHRY, CDR2 SYGVKD, per germline. With 3 bases clipped from V and 7 bases from J, the junction kept 3 bases outside the gene matches. The CDR3 spans 14 residues. This clonotype originated in a woman in her seventies with acute or convalescent COVID-19. The chain couples TRBV10-3 to TRBJ2-2; 9 bases agree with TRBD1. Sequenced input: peripheral blood. The CDR3 region has the DNA TGTGCCATCAGTGACGGACAGGGGTTCGGGGAGCTGTTTTTT. This sequence encodes CAISDGQGFGELFF.